Listed here are 14 T cell receptor beta chains from one sample, sequenced in a study of regulatory T cells in long-lasting Graves disease. Regarding time point: persistent/refractory GD, antithyroid drugs over 5 years with positive TRAb. Isolated PBMC RNA provided the starting material for the TCR library. For TCR beta, libraries came from iRepertoire HTBI primers and Arm-PCR of CDR3 regions. TCRdb re-analysed the multiplex PCR reads in MiXCR, keeping a single row per CDR3 protein. The sample consists of about 470,000 distinct CDR3 sequences, around 20% of them appearing once. Sequencing was performed on peripheral blood mononuclear cells (PBMCs), taken when the disease was refractory, from a patient treated with antithyroid drugs. Receptor source: a female donor with Graves disease.

The J gene is TRBJ2-1, the V gene TRBV20-1, with D perhaps TRBD2 (6 bases). This CDR3 spans 15 amino acids. CDR1 and CDR2 (germline): DFQATT, SNEGSKA (reference sequence). The V gene lost 6 bases and the J gene lost 7 bases, with 22 bases spanning the gap. The CDR3 loop is CSARFRTIRSNEQFF. CDR3 bases: TGCAGTGCGCGCTTTAGGACTATCCGGTCTAATGAGCAGTTCTTC.

This sequence joins TRBV7-2 and TRBJ2-5; D may match TRBD1 or TRBD2 (6 bases each). Per germline, CDR1 SGHTA and CDR2 FQGNSA. Deletions cut 1 base from V and 8 bases from J, with 29 bases between. CDR3 length: 19 amino acids. The CDR3 spells CASSLGTRGIFGTQGTQYF. DNA for the CDR3: TGTGCCAGCAGCTTAGGCACCAGGGGAATTTTCGGGACTCAGGGCACCCAGTACTTC.

The genes are TRBV20-1 and TRBJ2-5; D perhaps matches TRBD2 (5 bases). This CDR3 comprises 13 residues. Trimming took 1 base from V and 8 from J, leaving 14 bases between them. Germline V gene lookup returns CDR1 DFQATT and CDR2 SNEGSKA (reference sequence). The CDR3 region has the DNA TGCAGTGCTAGAGGATCGGCGGACTTAACCCAGTACTTC. Residues: CSARGSADLTQYF.

This clonotype occurred many times. This chain links TRBV13 with TRBJ2-4; 7 bases line up with TRBD2. The CDR3 is 16 residues long. J gave up 6 bases and V 4 bases, and 12 bases lay outside the gene matches. Germline CDR1 is PRHDT and CDR2 is FYEKMQ (reference sequence). The CDR3 here is CASSSAGGGIGNIQYF. CDR3 nucleotide sequence: TGTGCCAGCAGCTCCGCTGGGGGGGGGATTGGAAACATTCAGTACTTC. Filled out from reference TRBV13 and TRBJ2-4, the complete variable domain reads AAGVIQSPRHLIKEKRETATLKCYPIPRHDTVYWYQQGPGQDPQFLISFYEKMQSDKGSIPDRFSAQQFSDYHSELNMSSLELGDSALYFCASSSAGGGIGNIQYFGAGTRLSVL.

This clonotype was detected many times. The chain carries TRBV28 and TRBJ2-4; 7 bases align to TRBD2. Per germline, CDR1 MDHEN and CDR2 SYDVKM. There are 16 residues in the CDR3. V gave up 7 bases and J gave up 3 bases; unmatched junction bases: 12. CDR3 in amino acids: CASTSFFREGKNIQYF. CDR3 DNA sequence: TGTGCCAGCACCTCTTTTTTCAGGGAGGGCAAAAACATTCAGTACTTC.

The chain links TRBV7-3 to TRBJ2-2; no definite D call. The V end was cut by 1 base, the J end by 7 bases, with 13 bases between. The CDR3 is 15 residues long. CDR1 and CDR2 from the germline V gene are SGHTA and FQGTGA. As DNA, the CDR3 is TGTGCCAGCAGCTTAAAGACTGTGGCGGACGGGGAGCTGTTTTTT. It specifies CASSLKTVADGELFF. Full variable domain (missing parts from reference TRBV7-3 and TRBJ2-2): GAGVSQTPSNKVTEKGKYVELRCDPISGHTALYWYRQSLGQGPEFLIYFQGTGAADDSGLPNDRFFAVRPEGSVSTLKIQRTERGDSAVYLCASSLKTVADGELFFGEGSRLTVL.

The CDR3 nucleotides read TGTGCCAGCAGCTCTACAGGGACTACCGACAATGAGCAGTTCTTC. It is translated as CASSSTGTTDNEQFF. The V call is TRBV7-2, the J call TRBJ2-1, with D possibly being TRBD2 (7 bases). V lost 4 bases to trimming and J lost 5 bases, with 15 bases between them. The CDR3 is 15 residues long. From germline, CDR1 is SGHTA and CDR2 FQGNSA.

CDR3 region: CASSLVIGTGGFSYNEQFF. The CDR3, as DNA: TGTGCCAGCAGTTTGGTCATAGGTACAGGAGGGTTCTCCTACAATGAGCAGTTCTTC. The chain carries TRBV27 and TRBJ2-1; TRBD2 is a possible D gene (6 bases). Trimming cost V 3 bases and J 0 bases, with 21 bases left between them. Germline V gene sequence: CDR1 MNHEY, CDR2 SMNVEV (reference sequence). The CDR3 runs to 19 residues.

The chain uses TRBV25-1 and TRBJ1-1; tentatively, D is TRBD1 (6 bases). Per germline, CDR1 MGHDK and CDR2 SYGVNS. Trimming removed 6 bases at V and 10 bases at J, with 21 bases between. This CDR3 is built from 14 residues. CDR3 loop: CASSQTGDPYGAFF. The CDR3 DNA sequence: TGTGCCAGCAGCCAGACAGGAGACCCATACGGAGCTTTCTTT.

This clonotype has a count of ten or more. The V and J genes are TRBV2 and TRBJ1-1; the D gene is possibly TRBD1 (6 bases). This CDR3 has 17 residues. V lost 6 bases and J 4 bases, leaving 24 bases between the germline ends. Germline lookup yields CDR1 SNHLY and CDR2 FYNNEI. The CDR3 reads CASRVLVEITGLTEAFF. The DNA for the CDR3 is TGTGCCAGCAGAGTGTTAGTGGAAATTACAGGGCTCACTGAAGCTTTCTTT.

The chain joins TRBV7-3 to TRBJ2-2; 10 nucleotides match TRBD2. The V segment lost 7 bases and the J segment 7 bases; nucleotides outside the gene matches: 9. This CDR3 region has 15 residues. Germline V lookup: CDR1 SGHTA, CDR2 FQGTGA. The CDR3 sequence is CASMVVSGRFGELFF. CDR3 bases: TGTGCCAGCATGGTAGTTAGCGGGAGGTTCGGGGAGCTGTTTTTT.

This clonotype was recorded a few times. This chain links TRBV5-4 with TRBJ1-2; 7 nucleotides match TRBD1. This CDR3 region has 15 residues. V lost 4 bases to trimming and J lost 4 bases; unmatched junction nucleotides: 10. From germline, CDR1 is SGHNT and CDR2 YYREEE (reference sequence). The CDR3 DNA sequence: TGTGCCAGCAGCCTACCACAGGGGACAAGCTATGGCTACACCTTC. Translated: CASSLPQGTSYGYTF.

Only a few counts were recorded for this clonotype. The chain is built from TRBV29-1 and TRBJ2-7; 9 positions match TRBD1. Germline trimming cut 6 bases from V and 3 bases from J; bases unmatched to any gene: 15. From germline, CDR1 is SQVTM and CDR2 ANQGSEA. The length of the CDR3 is 16 residues. The CDR3 is CSVLNPGTGKGYEQYF. The DNA for the CDR3 is TGCAGCGTCCTAAACCCTGGGACAGGGAAGGGCTACGAGCAGTACTTC.

In this sample, this clonotype turned up many times. V and J are TRBV11-2 and TRBJ1-1, with no clear D. This CDR3 comprises 15 residues. Germline loops: CDR1 SGHAT, CDR2 FQNNGV. V gave up 7 bases and J gave up 8 bases, with 23 bases separating them. CDR3 protein: CASNPTEVPMGEAFF. CDR3 in DNA: TGTGCCAGCAACCCTACTGAAGTCCCGATGGGGGAAGCTTTCTTT.